This T cell receptor (beta chain) was identified in a study of blood T cells in healthy people across ages. Notes on the study in general: Unsorted PBMC material precluded a definitive naive versus antigen-experienced comparison.

The CDR3 runs to 13 residues. The V gene lost 6 bases and the J gene lost 6 bases, with 11 bases spanning the gap. Per germline, CDR1 MNHEY and CDR2 SVGAGI. A second PCR, run for about 6 to 11 cycles, used a sample-barcoded 5' primer plus a J-beta primer mix. Carrying 12 random nucleotides, a template-switch adaptor labeled each individual cDNA molecule. TCRdb independently ran MiXCR on the 5' RACE reads; one entry per CDR3 protein. The sample records approximately 580,000 distinct CDR3 sequences, around 24% being singletons. This clonotype was detected many times. Antigen: not known. These data also formed part of another study, on T cells of mothers and their children. From that study: A slight, non-significant increase in overlap was found for related mother-child pairs relative to unrelated pairs.

Sequencing input: blood. The chain combines TRBV6-5 with TRBJ2-2, with D perhaps TRBD1 (6 bases). This clonotype was sampled from a boy between 5 and 17 years old in good health. In nucleotides, the CDR3 is TGTGCCAGCAGCGGACAGTTCGCCGGGGAGCTGTTTTTT. This gives the protein CASSGQFAGELFF.